Following are 15 T cell receptor beta chains from one sample sequenced in a study of blood T cell repertoires in COVID-19 (TCRdb year 2020). The protocol used for the library was the immunoSEQ multiplex PCR assay. TCRdb took over this immuneACCESS table, retaining in-frame rearrangements with V and J assigned. Such tables are incomplete; in checked studies, under half of the missing clones stem from an unresolved V gene, and the remainder is unexplained. The sample table contains about 320,000 clones; only one count was recorded for less than 85% of them. The ten most abundant clones make up under 2% of the sample. The source material was PBMCs or T cells enriched from blood (not recorded which). The receptors stem from a woman aged 25-40 years who had been exposed to COVID-19.

This clone was seen a few times. The CDR3 region is CASSQARTGSSVGYTF. CDR3 sequence (DNA): TGCGCCAGCAGCCAAGCTAGAACAGGGTCCTCGGTTGGCTACACCTTC. The chain links TRBV4-3 to TRBJ1-2; tentatively, D is TRBD1 (6 bases). The ends were cut back, 1 base at V and 7 bases at J, with 19 bases in the middle. Germline CDR1 LGHNA, CDR2 YSLEER. The CDR3 contains 16 residues.

This sequence joins TRBV5-1 and TRBJ2-3, with D possibly matching TRBD2 (5 bases). Trimming removed 3 bases at V and 4 bases at J, with 15 bases between. Looked up from germline, CDR1 is SGHRS and CDR2 is YFSETQ. The length of the CDR3 is 15 residues. CDR3 nucleotides: TGCGCCAGCAGCTATTTCGGGGTTCCGCCAGATACGCAGTATTTT. This codes for CASSYFGVPPDTQYF.

The rearrangement links TRBV7-2 to TRBJ2-1; weak D call: TRBD1 (6 bases). The CDR3 covers 13 residues. The germline CDR1 and CDR2 sequences are SGHTA and FQGNSA. V lost 5 bases and J lost 5, with 10 bases in between. CDR3 nucleotide sequence: TGTGCCAGCAGCCCCCACAGGGACAATGAGCAGTTCTTC. Encoded protein: CASSPHRDNEQFF.

This clone has more than one count but fewer than ten. The chain has TRBV5-1 and TRBJ1-4; perhaps TRBD1 as D (5 bases). V was trimmed by 0 bases and J by 2 bases, leaving 14 bases between them. The CDR3 length is 17 residues. Germline lookup yields CDR1 SGHRS and CDR2 YFSETQ. DNA of the CDR3: TGCGCCAGCAGCTTGGTGGGGGGAACTTCCACTAATGAAAAACTGTTTTTT. This codes for CASSLVGGTSTNEKLFF. The whole variable domain, filled in from reference TRBV5-1 and TRBJ1-4, reads KAGVTQTPRYLIKTRGQQVTLSCSPISGHRSVSWYQQTPGQGLQFLFEYFSETQRNKGNFPGRFSGRQFSNSRSEMNVSTLELGDSALYLCASSLVGGTSTNEKLFFGSGTQLSVL.

The table lists this clone with a count of one. V usage is TRBV5-1 and J usage is TRBJ1-1, with D possibly being TRBD1 (5 bases). The CDR3 covers 13 residues. V dropped 0 bases and J dropped 9 bases, with 12 bases sitting between them. Germline assignment: CDR1 SGHRS and CDR2 YFSETQ. CDR3 in DNA: TGCGCCAGCAGCTTGGCAGGGATGAGCAAAGCTTTCTTT. Protein sequence: CASSLAGMSKAFF.

V and J are TRBV7-2 and TRBJ1-2; 7 bases fit TRBD1. Trimming at V came to 8 bases and at J to 1 base, leaving 10 bases not matched to a gene. CDR1 is SGHTA and CDR2 is FQGNSA in the germline V gene. CDR3 length: 15 residues. The CDR3: CASPSGQVINYGYTF. In DNA, the CDR3 is TGTGCCAGCCCAAGTGGACAGGTTATTAACTATGGCTACACCTTC. The full variable domain, in which reference TRBV7-2 and TRBJ1-2 provide the parts outside the CDR3, is GAGVSQSPSNKVTEKGKDVELRCDPISGHTALYWYRQSLGQGLEFLIYFQGNSAPDKSGLPSDRFSAERTGGSVSTLTIQRTQQEDSAVYLCASPSGQVINYGYTFGSGTRLTVV.

The chain combines TRBV27 with TRBJ1-1, with 9 bases identical to TRBD1. The CDR3 spans 14 residues. Per the germline V gene, CDR1 is MNHEY and CDR2 is SMNVEV (reference sequence). The J segment lost 4 bases and the V segment lost 5 bases, leaving 5 bases of the junction unmatched. CDR3 in amino acids: CASSTGGAGTEAFF. CDR3 sequence (DNA): TGTGCCAGCAGTACAGGGGGCGCCGGCACTGAAGCTTTCTTT.

The chain has TRBV2 and TRBJ2-2; 12 bases fit TRBD2. The V and J ends lost 2 bases and 5 bases, in that order; junction bases with no gene match: 9. CDR3 length: 18 residues. The germline V gene encodes CDR1 SNHLY and CDR2 FYNNEI. CDR3 coding DNA: TGTGCCAGCAGTGAAATGGGCCCCACTAGCGGGGGGACCGGGGAGCTGTTTTTT. This translates into CASSEMGPTSGGTGELFF.

This clone was observed a few times. Other DNA sequences within the sample encode an identical CDR3. The CDR3: CASSQVTSGYEQYF. CDR3 DNA: TGCGCCAGCAGCCAAGTGACTAGCGGCTACGAGCAGTACTTC. The genes are TRBV4-3 and TRBJ2-7; 9 bases map to TRBD2. This CDR3 is built from 14 residues. Trimming removed 1 base from V and 3 bases from J; junction bases left unmatched: 1. Germline values: CDR1 LGHNA, CDR2 YSLEER.

This clone was seen just once. This chain joins TRBV28 and TRBJ1-2; no clear D gene. Trimming took off 10 bases at V and 0 bases at J, with 18 bases between the two ends. The CDR3 is 15 residues long. Germline CDR1 is MDHEN and CDR2 is SYDVKM. This CDR3 reads CATHVGSIANYGYTF. The DNA of the CDR3 is TGTGCCACTCATGTCGGGAGCATAGCTAACTATGGCTACACCTTC.

The rearrangement uses TRBV9 and TRBJ2-7; 12 positions match TRBD2. This CDR3 is built from 17 residues. CDR1 SGDLS and CDR2 YYNGEE come from the germline V gene. The V and J ends lost 0 bases and 6 bases, in that order; junction bases with no gene match: 10. The CDR3 DNA is TGTGCCAGCAGCGTAGGCTCGGGAGGACTAGCGGGAACCGAGCAGTACTTC. It codes for CASSVGSGGLAGTEQYF.

This clone was found once. This chain links TRBV7-9 with TRBJ1-1; D gene unclear. The V end was cut by 5 bases, the J end by 11 bases, with 18 bases between. This CDR3 has 13 residues. Germline-derived CDR1 and CDR2 are SEHNR and FQNEAQ (reference sequence). The DNA of the CDR3 is TGTGCCAGCAGCCCACCGTTGGGCCTTGGTGCTTTCTTT. This codes for CASSPPLGLGAFF.

This clone is a singleton in its sample. The V and J genes are TRBV5-1 and TRBJ1-1; D is perhaps TRBD1 (6 bases). Deletions cut 4 bases from V and 4 bases from J, with 17 bases between. The CDR3 has 15 residues. CDR1 is SGHRS and CDR2 is YFSETQ in the germline V gene. The CDR3 loop reads CASSVSFQGSTEAFF. CDR3 coding DNA: TGCGCCAGCAGCGTCTCTTTTCAGGGGAGCACTGAAGCTTTCTTT. Supplemented by reference TRBV5-1 and TRBJ1-1, the full variable domain reads KAGVTQTPRYLIKTRGQQVTLSCSPISGHRSVSWYQQTPGQGLQFLFEYFSETQRNKGNFPGRFSGRQFSNSRSEMNVSTLELGDSALYLCASSVSFQGSTEAFFGQGTRLTVV.

The table lists this clone with a count of one. V usage is TRBV28 and J usage is TRBJ1-4, with TRBD1 matching 7 bases. The length of the CDR3 is 14 residues. J gave up 4 bases and V 4 bases, and 3 bases lay outside the gene matches. Germline values: CDR1 MDHEN, CDR2 SYDVKM. The CDR3 bases are TGTGCCAGCAGTTCGGGACAGCTTAATGAAAAACTGTTTTTT. It yields the protein CASSSGQLNEKLFF.

The rearrangement joins TRBV3-1 (or the pseudogene TRBV3-2) to TRBJ2-1, with no clear D. The V gene's germline CDR1 is LGHDT and CDR2 YNNKEL (reference sequence). The CDR3 is 15 residues long. V dropped 0 bases and J dropped 3 bases, with 9 bases sitting between them. The CDR3: CASSQDIASYNEQFF. DNA of the CDR3: TGTGCCAGCAGCCAAGATATCGCTAGCTACAATGAGCAGTTCTTC.